Listed below are T cell receptor beta chains from one sample, sequenced in a study of T cell repertoires in cytomegalovirus infection. From the reads, TCRdb called clonotypes with MiXCR, one entry per CDR3 protein. Of about 450,000 distinct CDR3 sequences listed, about 33% are singletons. The sample taken for sequencing was PBMCs. The receptors stem from a human donor in good health (CMV status not recorded). Some clones in this sample may be carry-over from other donors' samples. CDR3s include the opening cysteine and the closing phenylalanine or tryptophan. A D gene is named only where the DNA matches it firmly. The size entry is marked missing in some rows and otherwise reads once, few, many or a size class.

v_call,d_call,j_call,clone_size,cdr3_aa,cdr3_nt
TRBV20-1,NA,TRBJ1-5,NA,CSAVDRNSNQPQHF,TGCAGTGCCGTTGACAGGAATAGCAATCAGCCCCAGCATTTT
TRBV10-3,NA,TRBJ2-7,many,CASATPSDLSEQYF,TGTGCCTCGGCGACTCCCTCGGATCTAAGCGAGCAGTACTTC
TRBV6-8,TRBD2,TRBJ2-5,NA,CASNEGSLAGVEETQYF,TGTGCCAGCAATGAGGGTAGTCTAGCGGGGGTGGAGGAGACCCAGTACTTC
TRBV2,NA,TRBJ1-2,once,CASSEAPGARGYTF,TGTGCCAGCAGTGAGGCCCCAGGGGCCAGAGGCTACACCTTC
TRBV2,NA,TRBJ2-2,NA,CASSENSPTGELFF,TGTGCCAGCAGTGAAAACAGCCCCACCGGGGAGCTGTTTTTT
TRBV7-6,NA,TRBJ2-5,NA,CASSSDRLQETQYF,TGTGCCAGCAGCTCCGACAGGCTGCAAGAGACCCAGTACTTC
TRBV4-3,NA,TRBJ1-1,NA,CASSQALATEAFF,TGCGCCAGCAGCCAAGCGTTGGCGACTGAAGCTTTCTTT
TRBV27,TRBD1,TRBJ1-5,NA,CASRPEGARNQPQHF,TGTGCCAGCAGACCCGAGGGGGCACGAAATCAGCCCCAGCATTTT
TRBV6-6,NA,TRBJ1-4,once,CASSNGNQNEKLFF,TGTGCCAGCAGTAACGGGAACCAGAATGAAAAACTGTTTTTT
TRBV6-5,TRBD1,TRBJ2-7,NA,CASRGGTGPYEQYF,TGTGCCAGCAGAGGGGGGACAGGGCCCTACGAGCAGTACTTC
TRBV7-2,TRBD1,TRBJ1-1,many,CASSLVYRTGNTEAFF,TGTGCCAGCAGCTTAGTCTACAGGACAGGGAACACTGAAGCTTTCTTT
TRBV2,NA,TRBJ1-4,NA,CASSLGIDNEKLFF,TGTGCCAGCAGTCTGGGGATAGACAATGAAAAACTGTTTTTT
TRBV5-1,TRBD1,TRBJ1-1,few,CASSVQGIGTEAFF,TGCGCCAGCAGCGTACAGGGGATTGGCACTGAAGCTTTCTTT
TRBV12-3/TRBV12-4,NA,TRBJ1-2,many,CASSSDFYGYTF,TGTGCCAGCAGTTCTGACTTCTATGGCTACACCTTC
TRBV6-2/TRBV6-3,NA,TRBJ2-7,NA,CASSYNFYEQYF,TGTGCCAGCAGTTACAATTTCTACGAGCAGTACTTC
TRBV4-1,TRBD2,TRBJ2-3,many,CASSQFAGGPDTQYF,TGCGCCAGCAGCCAGTTTGCGGGGGGGCCCGATACGCAGTATTTT
TRBV7-2,NA,TRBJ2-4,many,CASSWDRGIQYF,TGTGCCAGCAGCTGGGACCGGGGCATTCAGTACTTC
TRBV2,TRBD1,TRBJ2-7,few,CATPRGQGSYEQYF,TGTGCCACCCCCCGGGGACAGGGGTCCTACGAGCAGTACTTC
TRBV2,TRBD1,TRBJ1-5,NA,CASSGKAGQVNQPQHF,TGTGCCAGCAGCGGGAAGGCGGGACAGGTTAATCAGCCCCAGCATTTT
TRBV7-2,NA,TRBJ1-3,many,CASSASRSGNTIYF,TGTGCCAGCAGCGCCTCTAGGTCTGGAAACACCATATATTTT
TRBV6-1,NA,TRBJ2-3,NA,CASHRHTDTQYF,TGTGCCAGCCACAGACACACAGATACGCAGTATTTT
TRBV5-1,NA,TRBJ2-7,NA,CASSPRLARSYEQYF,TGCGCCAGCAGCCCCCGCCTAGCTAGGAGCTACGAGCAGTACTTC
TRBV28,NA,TRBJ1-6,NA,CASSKWESSPLHF,TGTGCCAGCAGCAAATGGGAGAGTTCACCCCTCCACTTT
TRBV25-1,TRBD2,TRBJ2-3,NA,CASSEAPTSRSTDTQYF,TGTGCCAGCAGTGAGGCCCCGACTAGCCGAAGCACAGATACGCAGTATTTT
TRBV7-6,TRBD2,TRBJ2-3,NA,CASSLSGTSGTDTQYF,TGTGCCAGCAGCTTATCCGGGACTAGCGGTACAGATACGCAGTATTTT
TRBV14,NA,TRBJ1-1,few,CASSQDSGVTEAFF,TGTGCCAGCAGCCAAGATTCAGGGGTGACTGAAGCTTTCTTT
TRBV11-2,TRBD2,TRBJ2-1,many,CASSLGLPGTRNNEQFF,TGTGCCAGCAGCTTAGGCTTACCCGGGACTAGAAACAATGAGCAGTTCTTC
TRBV7-6,NA,TRBJ1-2,NA,CASSSPQQGNYGYTF,TGTGCCAGCAGCTCACCTCAACAGGGTAACTATGGCTACACCTTC
TRBV6-6,NA,TRBJ2-2,few,CASRRPGTANTGELFF,TGTGCCAGCAGAAGACCCGGGACTGCGAACACCGGGGAGCTGTTTTTT
TRBV6-5,TRBD2,TRBJ2-3,NA,CASSYRSKRGGRVGTDTQYF,TGTGCCAGCAGTTACCGTTCCAAGCGGGGGGGTAGAGTAGGCACAGATACGCAGTATTTT
TRBV4-3,NA,TRBJ1-4,NA,CASSQDGRTDEKLFF,TGCGCCAGCAGCCAAGATGGCCGGACAGATGAAAAACTGTTTTTT
TRBV10-3,NA,TRBJ1-5,few,CAISGQTNQPQHF,TGTGCCATCAGTGGACAGACGAATCAGCCCCAGCATTTT
TRBV7-4,TRBD1,TRBJ1-2,NA,CASSPNLGQAGPTNYGYTF,TGTGCCAGCAGCCCAAACCTAGGACAGGCAGGACCTACTAACTATGGCTACACCTTC
TRBV20-1,NA,TRBJ2-7,few,CSATGTPSYEQYF,TGCAGTGCTACAGGGACACCCTCCTACGAGCAGTACTTC
TRBV28,TRBD2,TRBJ2-3,many,CASSFSGDSTDTQYF,TGTGCCAGCAGTTTTAGCGGGGATAGCACAGATACGCAGTATTTT
TRBV11-2,NA,TRBJ2-1,NA,CASTTGRWNEQFF,TGTGCCAGCACCACGGGGCGCTGGAATGAGCAGTTCTTC
TRBV6-1,NA,TRBJ1-1,NA,CASSDSMNTEAFF,TGTGCCAGCAGCGACAGCATGAACACTGAAGCTTTCTTT
TRBV5-6,NA,TRBJ2-1,NA,CASSLVGFNEQFF,TGTGCCAGCAGCTTGGTTGGGTTCAATGAGCAGTTCTTC
TRBV7-9,NA,TRBJ2-2,many,CASSFAGNTGELFF,TGTGCCAGCAGCTTCGCGGGGAACACCGGGGAGCTGTTTTTT
TRBV20-1,NA,TRBJ2-3,NA,CSAASPRTNTDTQYF,TGCAGTGCCGCTAGTCCTCGAACTAACACAGATACGCAGTATTTT
TRBV6-6,NA,TRBJ2-5,NA,CASSYSLRFQETQYF,TGTGCCAGCAGTTACTCGTTACGATTCCAAGAGACCCAGTACTTC
TRBV6-1,NA,TRBJ1-2,NA,CASIGGGRDTGLRGYTF,TGTGCCAGCATTGGGGGGGGGAGGGACACAGGGTTGAGGGGCTACACCTTC
TRBV7-2,NA,TRBJ2-7,many,CASSSSPTVPSSYEQYF,TGTGCCAGCAGTTCAAGCCCGACAGTCCCTAGCTCCTACGAGCAGTACTTC
TRBV24-1,TRBD1,TRBJ2-1,NA,CATSETGTAYNEQFF,TGTGCCACCAGTGAAACCGGGACAGCCTACAATGAGCAGTTCTTC
TRBV6-2/TRBV6-3,NA,TRBJ2-2,NA,CAISYSGVTGELFF,TGTGCCATCAGTTACTCAGGGGTCACCGGGGAGCTGTTTTTT
TRBV7-2,TRBD2,TRBJ2-3,few,CASSFGLAGGSTDTQYF,TGTGCCAGCAGCTTCGGACTAGCGGGGGGGAGCACAGATACGCAGTATTTT
TRBV4-3,TRBD2,TRBJ2-1,few,CASSPTRLAGGPGEQFF,TGCGCCAGCAGCCCTACCAGACTAGCGGGGGGGCCAGGGGAGCAGTTCTTC
TRBV5-4,NA,TRBJ2-5,NA,CASSSRGQSPQQETQYF,TGTGCCAGCAGCTCCCGGGGGCAGTCACCTCAACAAGAGACCCAGTACTTC
TRBV7-6,NA,TRBJ2-1,NA,CASSARDSLTEFF,TGTGCCAGCAGCGCGCGGGACTCCCTGACAGAGTTCTTC
TRBV7-9,TRBD1,TRBJ2-2,many,CASSPVGGSTGELFF,TGTGCCAGCAGCCCCGTAGGGGGCTCGACCGGGGAGCTGTTTTTT
TRBV7-6,NA,TRBJ2-7,many,CASSLDQGGYEQYF,TGTGCCAGCAGCTTGGATCAGGGAGGATACGAGCAGTACTTC
TRBV24-1,NA,TRBJ2-3,NA,CATTDPGTDTQYF,TGTGCCACCACCGACCCGGGCACAGATACGCAGTATTTT
TRBV5-5,NA,TRBJ2-4,NA,CASSITDMPWGAKNIQYF,TGTGCCAGCAGCATTACGGACATGCCATGGGGAGCCAAAAACATTCAGTACTTC